These T cell receptor beta chains were read from a single sample in a study of cytomegalovirus exposure and HLA in healthy donors. Sequencing used immunoSEQ multiplex PCR; TCRdb keeps in-frame clones, though not all of them. Seen here are tens of thousands of clones, roughly 94% observed once, and the top ten hold about 1.4%. The sequenced sample was PBMCs. Receptors originate from a man between 18 and 29 years old in good health and CMV-seropositive. Each CDR3 is given with its conserved first and last residue. The D gene is left open where the match is weak. Part of the rows lack a size; the others show once, few, many or a class for expanded clones.

v_call: TRBV12-5
clone_size: NA
j_call: TRBJ2-5
d_call: NA
cdr3_length: 17
cdr3_nt: TGTGCTAGTGGTTTGGGGGTAGGGGGGGAGGGTCAAGAGACCCAGTACTTC
cdr3_aa: CASGLGVGGEGQETQYF

v_call: TRBV28
clone_size: NA
j_call: TRBJ1-2
d_call: NA
cdr3_length: 14
cdr3_nt: TGTGCCAGCAGCCCAACCACCCCAGTCTATGGCTACACCTTC
cdr3_aa: CASSPTTPVYGYTF

v_call: TRBV5-4
clone_size: few
j_call: TRBJ2-7
d_call: NA
cdr3_length: 16
cdr3_nt: TGTGCCAGCAGTTCTAATTACGCAGGGTCGCTTTACGAGCAGTACTTC
cdr3_aa: CASSSNYAGSLYEQYF

v_call: TRBV2
clone_size: NA
j_call: TRBJ1-2
d_call: TRBD1
cdr3_length: 12
cdr3_nt: TGTGCCAGCAGGCCTGGACAGGGAGGCTACACCTTC
cdr3_aa: CASRPGQGGYTF

v_call: TRBV4-1
clone_size: NA
j_call: TRBJ1-1
d_call: NA
cdr3_length: 13
cdr3_nt: TGCGCCAGCAGCCAAGATAGGGAGACTGAAGCTTTCTTT
cdr3_aa: CASSQDRETEAFF

v_call: TRBV10-3
clone_size: NA
j_call: TRBJ2-1
d_call: NA
cdr3_length: 16
cdr3_nt: TGTGCCATCAGTGGCGGCGGAGATAGGGGGGGTAATGAGCAGTTCTTC
cdr3_aa: CAISGGGDRGGNEQFF

v_call: TRBV4-2
clone_size: few
j_call: TRBJ2-6
d_call: NA
cdr3_length: 16
cdr3_nt: TGTGCCAGCAGCCAAGTTCTATCCTCTGGGGCCAACGTCCTGACTTTC
cdr3_aa: CASSQVLSSGANVLTF

v_call: TRBV18
clone_size: NA
j_call: TRBJ2-1
d_call: TRBD2
cdr3_length: 13
cdr3_nt: TGTGCCAGCTCAGGACTAGCGGACAATGAGCAGTTCTTC
cdr3_aa: CASSGLADNEQFF

v_call: TRBV6-6
clone_size: NA
j_call: TRBJ1-2
d_call: NA
cdr3_length: 12
cdr3_nt: TGTGCCAGCAGTTACTCCGGGGAGGGCTACACCTTC
cdr3_aa: CASSYSGEGYTF

v_call: TRBV19
clone_size: NA
j_call: TRBJ1-1
d_call: NA
cdr3_length: 14
cdr3_nt: TGTGCCAGTACCCTACCGGGGGGGAACACTGAAGCTTTCTTT
cdr3_aa: CASTLPGGNTEAFF

v_call: TRBV10-3
clone_size: NA
j_call: TRBJ2-1
d_call: TRBD2
cdr3_length: 14
cdr3_nt: TGTGCCATCAGACCTAGCGGGGGGGTCCATGAGCAGTTCTTC
cdr3_aa: CAIRPSGGVHEQFF

v_call: TRBV19
clone_size: NA
j_call: TRBJ2-5
d_call: TRBD2
cdr3_length: 16
cdr3_nt: TGTGCCAGTAGTATTTTTGGCGGGAGGGCCGGAGAGACCCAGTACTTC
cdr3_aa: CASSIFGGRAGETQYF

v_call: TRBV6-1
clone_size: NA
j_call: TRBJ2-6
d_call: NA
cdr3_length: 15
cdr3_nt: TGTGCCAGCAGACCACAGGGCTCTGGGGCCAACGTCCTGACTTTC
cdr3_aa: CASRPQGSGANVLTF

v_call: TRBV18
clone_size: NA
j_call: TRBJ2-5
d_call: TRBD1
cdr3_length: 15
cdr3_nt: TGTGCCAGCTCACCCAGGACAGGAGCCCGAGAGACCCAGTACTTC
cdr3_aa: CASSPRTGARETQYF

v_call: TRBV19
clone_size: NA
j_call: TRBJ1-1
d_call: TRBD1
cdr3_length: 14
cdr3_nt: TGTGCCAGTAGCTTGACAGGGGGAGGCACTGAAGCTTTCTTT
cdr3_aa: CASSLTGGGTEAFF

v_call: TRBV7-9
clone_size: NA
j_call: TRBJ2-2
d_call: NA
cdr3_length: 13
cdr3_nt: TGTGCCAGCAGCTTGAGCGCGGGCGGGGAGCTGTTTTTT
cdr3_aa: CASSLSAGGELFF

v_call: TRBV29-1
clone_size: NA
j_call: TRBJ1-4
d_call: NA
cdr3_length: 14
cdr3_nt: TGCAGCGTCCTAGTGGGGGGGTCTAATGAAAAACTGTTTTTT
cdr3_aa: CSVLVGGSNEKLFF

v_call: TRBV11-2
clone_size: NA
j_call: TRBJ2-2
d_call: TRBD2
cdr3_length: 15
cdr3_nt: TGTGCCAGCAGCTTATGGCTAGCGGACACCGGGGAGCTGTTTTTT
cdr3_aa: CASSLWLADTGELFF

v_call: TRBV7-9
clone_size: NA
j_call: TRBJ1-2
d_call: NA
cdr3_length: 13
cdr3_nt: TGTGCCAGCAGCTTAACAGGGTGGGATGGCTACACCTTC
cdr3_aa: CASSLTGWDGYTF

v_call: TRBV19
clone_size: NA
j_call: TRBJ1-1
d_call: TRBD1
cdr3_length: 17
cdr3_nt: TGTGCCAGTAGGAATGACAGGGGCCCCCTGATGAACACTGAAGCTTTCTTT
cdr3_aa: CASRNDRGPLMNTEAFF

v_call: TRBV27
clone_size: NA
j_call: TRBJ1-6
d_call: TRBD1
cdr3_length: 13
cdr3_nt: TGTGCCAGCCGGGACAGGGAGTATGCACCCCTCCACTTT
cdr3_aa: CASRDREYAPLHF

v_call: TRBV5-1
clone_size: NA
j_call: TRBJ1-4
d_call: NA
cdr3_length: 14
cdr3_nt: TGCGCCAGCAGCTTGGAAGGAGGGGCCGAAAAACTGTTTTTT
cdr3_aa: CASSLEGGAEKLFF

v_call: TRBV7-2
clone_size: NA
j_call: TRBJ1-3
d_call: NA
cdr3_length: 15
cdr3_nt: TGTGCCAGCAGCTTATTCGGGAGCTCTGGAAACACCATATATTTT
cdr3_aa: CASSLFGSSGNTIYF

v_call: TRBV5-4
clone_size: few
j_call: TRBJ1-1
d_call: TRBD1
cdr3_length: 15
cdr3_nt: TGTGCCAGCAGCCACTCCGGACAGGCGTTCACTGAAGCTTTCTTT
cdr3_aa: CASSHSGQAFTEAFF

v_call: TRBV10-3
clone_size: NA
j_call: TRBJ2-7
d_call: TRBD1
cdr3_length: 14
cdr3_nt: TGTGCCATCAGTGAGTTAGGGGACAGCTACGAGCAGTACTTC
cdr3_aa: CAISELGDSYEQYF

v_call: TRBV11-2
clone_size: NA
j_call: TRBJ2-3
d_call: TRBD2
cdr3_length: 15
cdr3_nt: TGTGCCAGCAGCGACCGAGCGGGGAGCACAGATACGCAGTATTTT
cdr3_aa: CASSDRAGSTDTQYF

v_call: TRBV7-7
clone_size: NA
j_call: TRBJ2-3
d_call: NA
cdr3_length: 16
cdr3_nt: TGTGCCAGCAGCTTCTCCCTAGCGCCGGGGGTGGATACGCAGTATTTT
cdr3_aa: CASSFSLAPGVDTQYF

v_call: TRBV4-2
clone_size: NA
j_call: TRBJ2-6
d_call: NA
cdr3_length: 15
cdr3_nt: TGTGCCAGCAGTCCTGGGGCGGCTGGGGCCAACGTCCTGACTTTC
cdr3_aa: CASSPGAAGANVLTF

v_call: TRBV18
clone_size: NA
j_call: TRBJ2-1
d_call: TRBD1
cdr3_length: 17
cdr3_nt: TGTGCCACCCTCCTACTGGGGGACAGCCGACCTCGCAATGAGCAGTTCTTC
cdr3_aa: CATLLLGDSRPRNEQFF

v_call: TRBV20-1
clone_size: NA
j_call: TRBJ1-2
d_call: TRBD1
cdr3_length: 11
cdr3_nt: TGCAGTGCTCGGGGACAGGATGGCTACACCTTC
cdr3_aa: CSARGQDGYTF

v_call: TRBV7-3
clone_size: NA
j_call: TRBJ2-7
d_call: TRBD2
cdr3_length: 15
cdr3_nt: TGTGCCACGATCGGGAGATCTGGGAGGGGACACGAGCAGTACTTC
cdr3_aa: CATIGRSGRGHEQYF

v_call: TRBV7-9
clone_size: NA
j_call: TRBJ1-2
d_call: NA
cdr3_length: 14
cdr3_nt: TGTGCCAGCAGCTTAGAACCTGGGGCCTATGGCTACACCTTC
cdr3_aa: CASSLEPGAYGYTF

v_call: TRBV19
clone_size: NA
j_call: TRBJ2-2
d_call: TRBD2
cdr3_length: 17
cdr3_nt: TGTGCCAGTAATAGGGGACTAGCGGGCGGAAACACCGGGGAGCTGTTTTTT
cdr3_aa: CASNRGLAGGNTGELFF

v_call: TRBV6-1
clone_size: NA
j_call: TRBJ1-1
d_call: TRBD1
cdr3_length: 13
cdr3_nt: TGTGCCAGCAGCTTACAGGGGGCCGATCGAGCTTTCTTT
cdr3_aa: CASSLQGADRAFF

v_call: TRBV5-1
clone_size: NA
j_call: TRBJ1-2
d_call: TRBD1
cdr3_length: 14
cdr3_nt: TGCGCCAGCAGCTTTCACAGGGGTTCCTATGGCTACACCTTC
cdr3_aa: CASSFHRGSYGYTF

v_call: TRBV9
clone_size: few
j_call: TRBJ2-5
d_call: NA
cdr3_length: 15
cdr3_nt: TGTGCCAGCAGCGTAGACATAGCGTGGCAAGAGACCCAGTACTTC
cdr3_aa: CASSVDIAWQETQYF

v_call: TRBV7-9
clone_size: NA
j_call: TRBJ1-2
d_call: TRBD1
cdr3_length: 14
cdr3_nt: TGTGCCAGCAGTCCGGGACAGGGGTTTGATGGCTACACCTTC
cdr3_aa: CASSPGQGFDGYTF

v_call: TRBV19
clone_size: NA
j_call: TRBJ1-1
d_call: NA
cdr3_length: 12
cdr3_nt: TGTGCCAGTCGGGGGGGCGTCACTGAAGCTTTCTTT
cdr3_aa: CASRGGVTEAFF

v_call: TRBV5-1
clone_size: NA
j_call: TRBJ2-3
d_call: TRBD2
cdr3_length: 16
cdr3_nt: TGCGCCAGCAGACCCGGGGGGGGGAGAATGCTAAATACGCAGTATTTT
cdr3_aa: CASRPGGGRMLNTQYF

v_call: TRBV29-1
clone_size: NA
j_call: TRBJ1-3
d_call: NA
cdr3_length: 13
cdr3_nt: TGCAGCGCCACGGGGGGCTCTGGAAACACCATATATTTT
cdr3_aa: CSATGGSGNTIYF

v_call: TRBV19
clone_size: NA
j_call: TRBJ1-2
d_call: NA
cdr3_length: 14
cdr3_nt: TGTGCCAGTAGTATAAGCGGCGGAAGCTATGGCTACACCTTC
cdr3_aa: CASSISGGSYGYTF

v_call: TRBV2
clone_size: NA
j_call: TRBJ2-1
d_call: NA
cdr3_length: 14
cdr3_nt: TGTGCCAGCAGCGGGCTAGCGCAATACAATGAGCAGTTCTTC
cdr3_aa: CASSGLAQYNEQFF

v_call: TRBV15
clone_size: NA
j_call: TRBJ2-3
d_call: NA
cdr3_length: 18
cdr3_nt: TGTGCCACCAGCAGGCCCTTCGGACGGAAACGGGAGACAGATACGCAGTATTTT
cdr3_aa: CATSRPFGRKRETDTQYF

v_call: TRBV14
clone_size: NA
j_call: TRBJ2-3
d_call: TRBD2
cdr3_length: 15
cdr3_nt: TGTGCCAGCAGCCTCGGACTAGCGGACACAGATACGCAGTATTTT
cdr3_aa: CASSLGLADTDTQYF

v_call: TRBV19
clone_size: NA
j_call: TRBJ2-7
d_call: TRBD2
cdr3_length: 15
cdr3_nt: TGTGCCAGTAACGAAAAGCGGGGGACCGCCTACGAGCAGTACTTC
cdr3_aa: CASNEKRGTAYEQYF

v_call: TRBV18
clone_size: NA
j_call: TRBJ2-7
d_call: NA
cdr3_length: 16
cdr3_nt: TGTGCCAGCTCACCACTACGCGCAGGGGTCCCCGTGGAGCAGTACTTC
cdr3_aa: CASSPLRAGVPVEQYF

v_call: TRBV29-1
clone_size: NA
j_call: TRBJ2-7
d_call: TRBD2
cdr3_length: 11
cdr3_nt: TGCAGCGTTCGGACTAGCGGCGAGCAGTACTTC
cdr3_aa: CSVRTSGEQYF

v_call: TRBV9
clone_size: NA
j_call: TRBJ2-1
d_call: NA
cdr3_length: 13
cdr3_nt: TGTGCCAGCAGCGCACAGGACAGTTCTCGTCCGTTCTTC
cdr3_aa: CASSAQDSSRPFF

v_call: TRBV4-1
clone_size: NA
j_call: TRBJ2-5
d_call: NA
cdr3_length: 15
cdr3_nt: TGCGCCAGCAGCCAAGATACGGCAGGCGAAGAGACCCAGTACTTC
cdr3_aa: CASSQDTAGEETQYF

v_call: TRBV6-5
clone_size: once
j_call: TRBJ2-7
d_call: TRBD1
cdr3_length: 15
cdr3_nt: TGTGCCAGCAGCCCCGGGACAGCGAGCTCCTACGAGCAGTACTTC
cdr3_aa: CASSPGTASSYEQYF

v_call: TRBV27
clone_size: few
j_call: TRBJ2-2
d_call: NA
cdr3_length: 14
cdr3_nt: TGTGCCAGCAGTTTATCGATAGACACCGGGGAGCTGTTTTTT
cdr3_aa: CASSLSIDTGELFF

v_call: TRBV2
clone_size: NA
j_call: TRBJ2-7
d_call: NA
cdr3_length: 15
cdr3_nt: TGTGCCAGCTGGATTTATGGACACACATCCTACGAGCAGTACTTC
cdr3_aa: CASWIYGHTSYEQYF

v_call: TRBV28
clone_size: NA
j_call: TRBJ1-5
d_call: NA
cdr3_length: 12
cdr3_nt: TGTGCCAGCAGGGCTTCCAATCAGCCCCAGCATTTT
cdr3_aa: CASRASNQPQHF

v_call: TRBV6-5
clone_size: NA
j_call: TRBJ2-1
d_call: TRBD2
cdr3_length: 15
cdr3_nt: TGTGCCAGCAGTTACTCGCCCGGGACTACTCATGAGCAGTTCTTC
cdr3_aa: CASSYSPGTTHEQFF